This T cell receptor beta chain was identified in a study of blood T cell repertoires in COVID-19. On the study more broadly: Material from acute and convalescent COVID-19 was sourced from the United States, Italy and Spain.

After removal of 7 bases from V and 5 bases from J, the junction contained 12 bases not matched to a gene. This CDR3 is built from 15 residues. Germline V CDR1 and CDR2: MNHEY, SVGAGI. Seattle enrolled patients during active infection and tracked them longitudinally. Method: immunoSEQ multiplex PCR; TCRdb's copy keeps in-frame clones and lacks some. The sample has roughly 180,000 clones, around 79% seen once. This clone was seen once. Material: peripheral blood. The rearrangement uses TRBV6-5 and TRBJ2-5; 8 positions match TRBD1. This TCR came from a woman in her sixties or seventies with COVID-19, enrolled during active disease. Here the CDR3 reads CASIADRGFSETQYF. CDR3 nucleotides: TGTGCCAGCATCGCCGACAGGGGATTTTCGGAGACCCAGTACTTC.